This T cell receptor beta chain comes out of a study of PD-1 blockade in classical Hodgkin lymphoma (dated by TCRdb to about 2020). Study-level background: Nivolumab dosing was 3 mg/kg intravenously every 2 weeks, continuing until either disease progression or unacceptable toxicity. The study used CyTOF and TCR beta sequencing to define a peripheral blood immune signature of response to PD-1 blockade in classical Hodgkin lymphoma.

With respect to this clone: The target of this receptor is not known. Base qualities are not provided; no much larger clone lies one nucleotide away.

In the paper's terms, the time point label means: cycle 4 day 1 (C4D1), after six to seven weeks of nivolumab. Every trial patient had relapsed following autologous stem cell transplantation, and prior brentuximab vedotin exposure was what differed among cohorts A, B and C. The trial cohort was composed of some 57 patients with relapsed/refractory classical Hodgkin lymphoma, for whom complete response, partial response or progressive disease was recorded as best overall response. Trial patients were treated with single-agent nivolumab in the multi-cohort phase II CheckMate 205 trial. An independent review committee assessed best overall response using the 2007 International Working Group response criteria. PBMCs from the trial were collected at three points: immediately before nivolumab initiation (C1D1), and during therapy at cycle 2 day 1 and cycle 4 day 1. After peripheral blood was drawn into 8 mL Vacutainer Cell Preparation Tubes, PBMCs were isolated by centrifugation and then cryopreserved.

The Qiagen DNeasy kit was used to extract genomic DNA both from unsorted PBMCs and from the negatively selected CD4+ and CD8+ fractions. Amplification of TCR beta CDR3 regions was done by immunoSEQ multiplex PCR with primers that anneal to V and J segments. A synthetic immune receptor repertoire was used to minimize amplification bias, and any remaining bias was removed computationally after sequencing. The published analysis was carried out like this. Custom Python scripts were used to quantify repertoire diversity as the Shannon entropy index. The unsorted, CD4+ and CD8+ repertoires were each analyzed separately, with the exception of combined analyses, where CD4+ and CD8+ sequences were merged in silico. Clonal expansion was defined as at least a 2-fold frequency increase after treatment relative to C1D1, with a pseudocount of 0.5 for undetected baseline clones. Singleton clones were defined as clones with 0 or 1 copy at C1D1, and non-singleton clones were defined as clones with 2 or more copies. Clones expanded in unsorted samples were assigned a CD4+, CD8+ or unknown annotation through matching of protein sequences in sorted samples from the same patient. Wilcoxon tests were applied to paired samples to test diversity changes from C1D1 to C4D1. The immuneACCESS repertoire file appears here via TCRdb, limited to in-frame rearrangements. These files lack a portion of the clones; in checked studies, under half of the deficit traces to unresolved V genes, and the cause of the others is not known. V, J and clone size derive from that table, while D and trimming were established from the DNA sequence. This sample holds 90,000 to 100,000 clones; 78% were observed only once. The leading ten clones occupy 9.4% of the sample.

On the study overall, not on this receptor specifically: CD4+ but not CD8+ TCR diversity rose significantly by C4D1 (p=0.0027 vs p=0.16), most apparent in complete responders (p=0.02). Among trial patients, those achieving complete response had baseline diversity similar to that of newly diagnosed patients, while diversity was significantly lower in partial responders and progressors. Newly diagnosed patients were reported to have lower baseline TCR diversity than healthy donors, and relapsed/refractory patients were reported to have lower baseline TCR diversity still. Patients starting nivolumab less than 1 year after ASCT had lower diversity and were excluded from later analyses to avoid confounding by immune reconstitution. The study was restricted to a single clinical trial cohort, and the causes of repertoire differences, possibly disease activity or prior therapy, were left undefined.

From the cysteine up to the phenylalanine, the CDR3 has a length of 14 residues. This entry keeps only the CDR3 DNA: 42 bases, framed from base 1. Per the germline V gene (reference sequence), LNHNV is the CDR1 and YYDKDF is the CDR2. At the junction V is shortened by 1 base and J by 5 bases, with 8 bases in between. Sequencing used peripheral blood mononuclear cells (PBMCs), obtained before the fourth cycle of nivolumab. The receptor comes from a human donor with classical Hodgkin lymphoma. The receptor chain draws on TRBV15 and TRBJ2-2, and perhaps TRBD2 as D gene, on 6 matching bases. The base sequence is TGTGCCACCAGCAGAGTACGGGGGACCGGGGAGCTGTTTTTT. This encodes CATSRVRGTGELFF. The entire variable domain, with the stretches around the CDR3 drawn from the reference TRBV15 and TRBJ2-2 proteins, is DAMVIQNPRYQVTQFGKPVTLSCSQTLNHNVMYWYQQKSSQAPKLLFHYYDKDFNNEADTPDNFQSRRPNTSFCFLDIRSPGLGDTAMYLCATSRVRGTGELFFGEGSRLTVL.